The 11 T cell receptor beta chains listed next were all sequenced from one sample in a study of cytomegalovirus exposure and HLA in healthy donors. Using immunoSEQ multiplex PCR, the repertoire was profiled, and TCRdb retains in-frame clones only, with some absent. This repertoire shows 250,000 to 400,000 clones, 70% to 90% found once; its top ten account for approximately 0.9%. Sequencing input: PBMCs. These receptors all come from a man aged 25-40 years in good health and CMV-seronegative.

The rearrangement joins TRBV25-1 to TRBJ1-4, with 9 bases fitting TRBD1. The junction had 6 bases not matched to a gene; V was cut back by 6 bases and J by 4 bases. This CDR3 has 15 amino acids. CDR1 MGHDK and CDR2 SYGVNS come from the germline V gene. This CDR3 reads CASSMDRGFNEKLFF. The CDR3 DNA reads TGTGCCAGCAGCATGGACAGGGGCTTTAATGAAAAACTGTTTTTT.

The rearrangement uses TRBV5-6 and TRBJ1-2, with D possibly being TRBD1 (5 bases). Trimming pared 2 bases from V and 5 bases from J, leaving 13 bases between. Germline V gives CDR1 SGHDT, CDR2 YYEEEE. The CDR3 spans 14 residues. The CDR3 DNA reads as TGTGCCAGCAGCTTAGCGGGGGGTCAATATGGCTACACCTTC. It translates to CASSLAGGQYGYTF. The full variable domain, its missing parts supplied by reference TRBV5-6 and TRBJ1-2, is DAGVTQSPTHLIKTRGQQVTLRCSPKSGHDTVSWYQQALGQGPQFIFQYYEEEERQRGNFPDRFSGHQFPNYSSELNVNALLLGDSALYLCASSLAGGQYGYTFGSGTRLTVV.

This sequence joins TRBV6-1 and TRBJ2-7, with 7 positions matching TRBD1. Germline V lookup: CDR1 MNHNS, CDR2 SASEGT. Trimming cost V 5 bases and J 2 bases; bases outside gene matches: 3. The CDR3 loop spans 13 amino acids. In DNA, the CDR3 is TGTGCCAGCAGTCCAGGGGGAACCTACGAGCAGTACTTC. It is translated as CASSPGGTYEQYF.

This clone was counted a few times. The chain uses TRBV30 and TRBJ1-1, with D unclear. CDR1 and CDR2 (germline): GTSNPN, SVGIG (reference sequence). The CDR3 covers 13 residues. Trimming removed 0 bases from V and 4 bases from J, with 9 bases in between. The CDR3 DNA sequence: TGTGCCTGGAGTGTGCAGGTGGGCACTGAAGCTTTCTTT. Translation: CAWSVQVGTEAFF.

Regarding this clone: At one end the junction does not follow the germline gene, possibly because of a read error. This same CDR3 is encoded by further DNA sequences in the sample. This chain connects TRBV19 to TRBJ2-7; D is undetermined. The CDR3 spans 13 residues. The germline gives CDR1 LNHDA, CDR2 SQIVND (reference sequence). The CDR3 sequence is CASSLDSSYEQYF. For the CDR3, the DNA is TGTGCCAGTAGTTTAGACTCTAGCTACGAGCAGTACTTC.

The chain is built from TRBV9 and TRBJ2-7; 7 bases are shared with TRBD2. The CDR3 is 14 residues long. CDR1 is SGDLS and CDR2 is YYNGEE in the germline V gene. The V and J ends lost 4 bases and 5 bases, in that order; junction bases with no gene match: 9. The CDR3 sequence is CASSPLGGIDEQYF. DNA for the CDR3: TGTGCCAGCAGCCCCCTCGGGGGGATCGACGAGCAGTACTTC. Variable domain in full (rest from reference TRBV9 and TRBJ2-7): DSGVTQTPKHLITATGQRVTLRCSPRSGDLSVYWYQQSLDQGLQFLIQYYNGEERAKGNILERFSAQQFPDLHSELNLSSLELGDSALYFCASSPLGGIDEQYFGPGTRLTVT.

V and J are TRBV5-1 and TRBJ1-6, with D maybe TRBD1 (5 bases). Germline CDR1 and CDR2: SGHRS and YFSETQ. V was trimmed by 2 bases and J by 4 bases, leaving 16 bases between them. This CDR3 comprises 17 residues. Here the CDR3 reads CASSLFLQGGYNSPLHF. The CDR3 DNA reads TGCGCCAGCAGCTTATTTTTGCAGGGAGGTTATAATTCACCCCTCCACTTT.

The rearrangement uses TRBV5-4 and TRBJ2-3; 10 bases align to TRBD2. V trimming: 3 bases; J trimming: 3 bases; junction bases outside the gene matches: 4. In germline, CDR1 is SGHNT, CDR2 YYREEE (reference sequence). The CDR3 covers 15 residues. CDR3 loop: CASSSQRGGTDTQYF. In DNA, the CDR3 is TGTGCCAGCAGCTCCCAGCGGGGGGGAACAGATACGCAGTATTTT.

A word on this clone: The junction departs from germline at one end; a sequencing error may be responsible. This chain connects TRBV7-7 to TRBJ2-2, with D possibly TRBD1 on 5 matching bases. The germline CDR1 and CDR2 sequences are SSHAT and FNYEAQ (reference sequence). The CDR3 covers 15 residues. The CDR3 DNA reads TGTGCCAGCATCTTACAGGCGATGAACACCGGGGAGCTGTTTTTT. Protein: CASILQAMNTGELFF.

The chain joins TRBV30 to TRBJ1-2, with TRBD1 matching 7 bases. J was trimmed by 7 bases and V by 4 bases; bases with no gene match: 9. The CDR3 loop spans 13 amino acids. Germline CDR1 GTSNPN, CDR2 SVGIG (reference sequence). CDR3 in DNA: TGTGCCTGGAACATCGGGACAGCTACTGGCTACACCTTC. Encoded protein: CAWNIGTATGYTF.

About this clone itself: Other DNA sequences in the sample encode the same CDR3. This rearrangement joins TRBV5-4 to TRBJ2-7; no definite D call. This CDR3 contains 14 residues. Trimming took 0 bases from V and 0 from J, leaving 7 bases between them. Germline V gene lookup returns CDR1 SGHNT and CDR2 YYREEE (reference sequence). The chain's CDR3 is CASSLDLSSYEQYF. For the CDR3, the DNA is TGTGCCAGCAGCTTGGACTTGAGCTCCTACGAGCAGTACTTC.